This TCR beta chain comes out of a study of identical twins. TCRdb used MiXCR to reprocess the 5' RACE reads, holding one entry per CDR3 protein. The sample lists roughly 250,000 distinct CDR3 sequences; over 12% were seen once. Findings and caveats of the study: Twin pairs' shared out-of-frame alpha sequences were enriched in low generation probability. Insertion counts were lower in abundant cord blood beta clonotypes, a trend that memory repertoires did not show. Models predicted too little out-of-frame TCR alpha sharing in monozygotic twins.

About this clonotype: The antigen is undetermined.

V was shortened by 2 bases and J by 1 base, with 11 bases between the two germline ends. Germline loops: CDR1 SGDLS, CDR2 YYNGEE. The CDR3 covers 15 residues. This clonotype was sampled from a woman aged 18-30 years in good health. V is TRBV9 and J is TRBJ2-3; the D call may be TRBD1 or TRBD2 (6 bases each). What was sequenced was memory (CD45RO+) T cells sorted from blood. The CDR3 sequence: CASSVRGQGTDTQYF. For the CDR3, the DNA is TGTGCCAGCAGCGTTCGGGGGCAGGGCACAGATACGCAGTATTTT.